This TCR beta chain derives from a study of blood T cell repertoires in COVID-19. Germline V gives CDR1 KGHSH, CDR2 LQKENI. The CDR3 contains 14 residues. The ends were cut back, 3 bases at V and 0 bases at J, with 5 bases in the middle. Clones were sequenced by immunoSEQ multiplex PCR, and TCRdb holds only the in-frame ones, with some missing. Of about 170,000 clones listed, around 87% are singletons. J is TRBJ2-2 and V is TRBV18; D is possibly TRBD2 (5 bases). The sequence was obtained from a woman at least 80 years old with COVID-19, enrolled during active disease. Input material: peripheral blood. The CDR3 coding sequence is TGTGCCAGCTCACCGGACTCGAACACCGGGGAGCTGTTTTTT. This encodes CASSPDSNTGELFF.